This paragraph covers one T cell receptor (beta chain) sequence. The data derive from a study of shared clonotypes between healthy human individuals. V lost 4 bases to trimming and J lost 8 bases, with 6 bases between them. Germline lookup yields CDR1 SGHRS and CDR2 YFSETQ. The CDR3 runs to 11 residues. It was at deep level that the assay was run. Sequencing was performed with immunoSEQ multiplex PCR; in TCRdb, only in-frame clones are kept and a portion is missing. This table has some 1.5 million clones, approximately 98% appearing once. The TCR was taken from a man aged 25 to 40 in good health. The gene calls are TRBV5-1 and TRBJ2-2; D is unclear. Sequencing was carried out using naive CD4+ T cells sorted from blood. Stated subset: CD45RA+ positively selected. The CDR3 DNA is TGCGCCAGCAGCCAAAAAGGGGAGCTGTTTTTT. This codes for CASSQKGELFF.